Following are 30 T cell receptor beta chains from one sample sequenced in a study of cytomegalovirus exposure and HLA in healthy donors. In the PCR, 60 Vbeta and 13 Jbeta primers were used. Using immunoSEQ multiplex PCR, the repertoire was profiled, and TCRdb retains in-frame clones only, with some absent. The table lists 65,000 to 80,000 clones. Material: PBMCs. The receptor set was obtained from a man aged 25 to 45 in good health and CMV-seronegative.

The rearrangement links TRBV5-1 to TRBJ1-1; 8 bases match TRBD1. Germline V gene sequence: CDR1 SGHRS, CDR2 YFSETQ. V lost 7 bases and J lost 1; bases outside the gene matches: 3. This CDR3 contains 13 residues. The CDR3 region has the DNA TGCGCCAGCGGGGGACAGGCGAACACTGAAGCTTTCTTT. This sequence encodes CASGGQANTEAFF. The whole variable domain, remainder taken from reference TRBV5-1 and TRBJ1-1, is KAGVTQTPRYLIKTRGQQVTLSCSPISGHRSVSWYQQTPGQGLQFLFEYFSETQRNKGNFPGRFSGRQFSNSRSEMNVSTLELGDSALYLCASGGQANTEAFFGQGTRLTVV.

Worth noting for this clone: Other nucleotide sequences from this sample produce the same CDR3. V usage is TRBV5-5 and J usage is TRBJ1-5; TRBD1 matches at 7 bases. CDR3 length: 14 amino acids. The V gene's germline CDR1 is SGHKS and CDR2 YYEKEE (reference sequence). The junction had 4 bases not matched to a gene; V was cut back by 2 bases and J by 5 bases. As DNA, the CDR3 is TGTGCCAGCAGCTTTCAAGGGGGCGATCAGCCCCAGCATTTT. Encoded protein: CASSFQGGDQPQHF. Full variable domain (missing parts from reference TRBV5-5 and TRBJ1-5): DAGVTQSPTHLIKTRGQQVTLRCSPISGHKSVSWYQQVLGQGPQFIFQYYEKEERGRGNFPDRFSARQFPNYSSELNVNALLLGDSALYLCASSFQGGDQPQHFGDGTRLSIL.

The rearrangement joins TRBV6-9 to TRBJ1-2; D remains unclear. The V and J ends lost 5 bases and 8 bases respectively, with 12 bases between them. CDR1 is MNHGY and CDR2 is SVAAGI in the germline V gene. The CDR3 consists of 12 residues. CDR3 protein: CASSDGTRGYTF. As DNA, the CDR3 is TGTGCCAGCAGTGACGGCACCAGGGGCTACACCTTC.

The V call is TRBV6-4, the J call TRBJ1-4, with D tentatively TRBD1 (5 bases). This CDR3 comprises 15 residues. Trimming pared 0 bases from V and 4 bases from J, leaving 9 bases between. CDR1 and CDR2 from the germline V gene are MRHNA and SNTAGT. CDR3 bases: TGTGCCAGCAGTGACTCTACAGGTGATAATGAAAAACTGTTTTTT. It codes for CASSDSTGDNEKLFF.

The chain links TRBV7-3 to TRBJ2-6, with 8 bases that match TRBD1. V dropped 3 bases and J dropped 4; count of bases not matched to a gene: 5. The length of the CDR3 is 16 residues. Germline V lookup: CDR1 SGHTA, CDR2 FQGTGA. The CDR3 here is CASSFGQGLGANVLTF. CDR3 nucleotide sequence: TGTGCCAGCAGCTTCGGACAGGGCTTGGGGGCCAACGTCCTGACTTTC.

V usage is TRBV10-3 and J usage is TRBJ1-5; TRBD1 agrees at 7 bases. The CDR3 extends over 17 amino acids. Per germline, CDR1 ENHRY and CDR2 SYGVKD. With 2 bases clipped from V and 6 bases from J, the junction kept 13 bases outside the gene matches. CDR3 nucleotide sequence: TGTGCCATCAGTGAGGGGACAGCCTCTTCTGGAGGTCAGCCCCAGCATTTT. Translation gives CAISEGTASSGGQPQHF.

The chain uses TRBV29-1 and TRBJ2-1; a possible D gene is TRBD2 (6 bases). Germline V gives CDR1 SQVTM, CDR2 ANQGSEA. V was trimmed by 4 bases and J by 0 bases, leaving 7 bases between them. The CDR3 has 13 amino acids. The CDR3 bases are TGCAGCGTTGCCGGGAGCTCCTACAATGAGCAGTTCTTC. Encoded protein: CSVAGSSYNEQFF.

CDR3 protein: CASSQEGGGVGEQYF. CDR3 nucleotides: TGTGCCAGCAGCCAAGAGGGGGGGGGAGTAGGGGAGCAGTACTTC. V and J are TRBV4-2 and TRBJ2-7, with TRBD2 matching 7 bases. This CDR3 is 15 amino acids long. Trimming took 0 bases from V and 7 from J; bases not matched to a gene: 9. CDR1 LGHNA and CDR2 YNFKEQ come from the germline V gene.

The V call is TRBV7-2, the J call TRBJ2-1; D unresolved. Germline CDR1 is SGHTA and CDR2 is FQGNSA. V lost 1 base and J 4 bases, leaving 8 bases between the germline ends. This CDR3 has 14 residues. DNA of the CDR3: TGTGCCAGCAGCTTAGAACGGTTTTACAATGAGCAGTTCTTC. It yields the protein CASSLERFYNEQFF.

The chain combines TRBV4-3 with TRBJ2-1, with 14 bases matching TRBD2. The J segment lost 7 bases and the V segment lost 3 bases, leaving 8 bases of the junction unmatched. This CDR3 contains 17 residues. Germline V gives CDR1 LGHNA, CDR2 YSLEER. In DNA, the CDR3 is TGCGCCAGCAGCCAGTGGACTAGCGGGAGGTATGGGAATGAGCAGTTCTTC. Translation: CASSQWTSGRYGNEQFF.

The CDR3 protein is CASSVVEGHQYF. The CDR3 DNA follows: TGTGCCAGCAGCGTAGTGGAGGGGCACCAGTACTTC. The chain links TRBV9 to TRBJ2-7; D possibly corresponds to TRBD2 (6 bases). Between the trimmed V and J ends, which lost 0 bases and 10 bases, there was a span of 11 bases. Germline CDR1 SGDLS, CDR2 YYNGEE. CDR3 length: 12 amino acids.

The V call is TRBV7-7, the J call TRBJ1-5; D not certain. This CDR3 has 13 residues. The germline V gene has CDR1 SSHAT and CDR2 FNYEAQ (reference sequence). V was cut by 2 bases and J by 2 bases, with 4 bases left in between. DNA for the CDR3: TGTGCCAGCAGCTTACGAGGCAATCAGCCCCAGCATTTT. This codes for CASSLRGNQPQHF.

The gene calls are TRBV5-1 and TRBJ2-5, with 7 positions matching TRBD2. CDR3 length equals 14 residues. V trimming: 4 bases; J trimming: 1 base; junction bases outside the gene matches: 4. Germline CDR1 is SGHRS and CDR2 is YFSETQ. This chain's CDR3 is CASSPGGFQETQYF. The CDR3 DNA reads as TGCGCCAGCAGCCCGGGGGGTTTCCAAGAGACCCAGTACTTC.

This chain connects TRBV6-5 to TRBJ2-2, with TRBD2 as a possible D gene (6 bases). The V end was cut by 3 bases, the J end by 4 bases, with 9 bases between. This CDR3 contains 14 residues. Germline V gene lookup returns CDR1 MNHEY and CDR2 SVGAGI. This CDR3 is CASSYLGGTGELFF. CDR3 DNA sequence: TGTGCCAGCAGTTATCTGGGGGGCACCGGGGAGCTGTTTTTT.

The CDR3 spells CASSHRVHYEQYF. For the CDR3, the DNA is TGTGCCAGCAGTCACAGGGTACACTACGAGCAGTACTTC. The chain joins TRBV6-5 to TRBJ2-7; perhaps TRBD1 as D (6 bases). From germline, CDR1 is MNHEY and CDR2 SVGAGI. The CDR3 consists of 13 residues. Trimming removed 5 bases from V and 3 bases from J, with 11 bases in between.

The chain links TRBV4-2 to TRBJ1-3; perhaps TRBD1 as D (6 bases). Trimming removed 11 bases from V and 1 base from J, with 6 bases in between. This CDR3 spans 11 amino acids. CDR1 is LGHNA and CDR2 is YNFKEQ in the germline V gene. CDR3 sequence reads: CAGQSGNTIYF. CDR3 sequence (DNA): TGTGCCGGACAGTCTGGAAACACCATATATTTT.

The chain recombines TRBV15 with TRBJ2-2; 8 bases fit TRBD2. The CDR3 totals 16 residues. V shed 3 bases and J 1 base; nucleotides not matched to a gene: 4. The V gene's germline CDR1 is LNHNV and CDR2 YYDKDF (reference sequence). CDR3 amino acids: CATSSLAGWNTGELFF. Written as DNA, the CDR3 is TGTGCCACCAGCAGCCTAGCGGGTTGGAACACCGGGGAGCTGTTTTTT.

V usage is TRBV5-1 and J usage is TRBJ2-7; D possibly corresponds to TRBD2 (5 bases). The germline gives CDR1 SGHRS, CDR2 YFSETQ. V gave up 1 base and J gave up 6 bases, with 14 bases separating them. The CDR3 runs 14 residues. The CDR3 DNA reads as TGCGCCAGCAGCTTGAGTAGCGTAGAACGCGAGCAGTACTTC. Its translation: CASSLSSVEREQYF.

The chain uses TRBV4-3 and TRBJ2-2; D is possibly TRBD2 (5 bases). Trimming shortened V by 0 bases and J by 4 bases, and 9 bases separated the two germline ends. The CDR3 sequence is 15 residues long. Germline V gene sequence: CDR1 LGHNA, CDR2 YSLEER. This CDR3 is CASSQETLATGELFF. Written as DNA, the CDR3 is TGCGCCAGCAGCCAAGAGACTCTAGCCACCGGGGAGCTGTTTTTT.

The chain's CDR3 is CATSRDARLETQYF. In nucleotides, the CDR3 is TGTGCCACCAGCAGAGATGCGCGTTTGGAGACCCAGTACTTC. V and J are TRBV15 and TRBJ2-5; D call uncertain. V gave up 0 bases and J gave up 5 bases, with 10 bases separating them. Germline-derived CDR1 and CDR2 are LNHNV and YYDKDF (reference sequence). The length of the CDR3 is 14 residues.

The rearrangement links TRBV7-9 to TRBJ1-3; D ambiguous. Per germline, CDR1 SEHNR and CDR2 FQNEAQ (reference sequence). This CDR3 has 16 residues. Trimming shortened V by 1 base and J by 4 bases, and 14 bases separated the two germline ends. CDR3 region: CASSLGAIVDGNTIYF. DNA of the CDR3: TGTGCCAGCAGCTTAGGGGCGATAGTAGACGGAAACACCATATATTTT.

The gene calls are TRBV5-6 and TRBJ1-1; no reliable D call. The CDR3 runs to 12 residues. V was trimmed by 3 bases and J by 2 bases, leaving 5 bases between them. Per the germline V gene, CDR1 is SGHDT and CDR2 is YYEEEE. CDR3 sequence reads: CASSYINTEAFF. The CDR3 DNA reads TGTGCCAGCAGCTATATTAACACTGAAGCTTTCTTT.

V usage is TRBV30 and J usage is TRBJ1-5; D might be TRBD1 (5 bases). V dropped 3 bases and J dropped 3 bases, with 12 bases sitting between them. The germline V gene has CDR1 GTSNPN and CDR2 SVGIG (reference sequence). This CDR3 is 14 amino acids long. As DNA, the CDR3 is TGTGCCTGGAGGGGGGGTCTTGACAATCAGCCCCAGCATTTT. Its translation is CAWRGGLDNQPQHF.

J is TRBJ2-1 and V is TRBV13; 15 nucleotides agree with TRBD2. Germline CDR1 PRHDT, CDR2 FYEKMQ (reference sequence). This CDR3 is built from 17 residues. With V trimmed by 5 bases and J by 9 bases, 11 bases remained unmatched. CDR3 sequence (DNA): TGTGCCAGCAGCCCCGCCGGACTAGCGGGAGGGCCGACTGAGCAGTTCTTC. Protein sequence: CASSPAGLAGGPTEQFF.

The chain combines TRBV9 with TRBJ2-5, with a tentative D call TRBD1 (6 bases). Germline V CDR1 and CDR2: SGDLS, YYNGEE. The CDR3 sequence is 13 residues long. V was clipped by 1 base and J by 5 bases, with 9 bases between them. CDR3 sequence (DNA): TGTGCCAGCAGCGTAATGGGGGCTGAGACCCAGTACTTC. This translates into CASSVMGAETQYF.

The J gene is TRBJ2-7, the V gene TRBV6-1; D gene uncertain. Germline CDR1 MNHNS, CDR2 SASEGT. V was clipped by 4 bases and J by 6 bases, with 13 bases between them. The CDR3 is 13 residues long. CDR3 in DNA: TGTGCCAGCAGTGTAGCCAACCCAGGCGAGCAGTACTTC. Encoded protein: CASSVANPGEQYF.

The chain has TRBV2 and TRBJ2-7; 8 bases agree with TRBD1. The CDR3 contains 15 residues. V shed 2 bases, J shed 8 bases, and the junction held 11 bases outside the gene matches. Germline lookup yields CDR1 SNHLY and CDR2 FYNNEI. The CDR3 sequence is CASSEIGQGAIKQYF. CDR3 coding DNA: TGTGCCAGCAGTGAAATAGGGCAGGGGGCGATCAAGCAGTACTTC.

The rearrangement joins TRBV2 to TRBJ2-2; 7 bases agree with TRBD2. The CDR3 length is 14 residues. Germline V gene sequence: CDR1 SNHLY, CDR2 FYNNEI. V shed 6 bases and J 2 bases; nucleotides not matched to a gene: 3. As DNA, the CDR3 is TGTGCCAGCAGGGGACTAATAAACACCGGGGAGCTGTTTTTT. It yields the protein CASRGLINTGELFF.

This chain connects TRBV7-2 to TRBJ2-1, with 8 bases aligning to TRBD2. The CDR3 totals 15 residues. Germline V gene data show CDR1 as SGHTA and CDR2 as FQGNSA. Trimming at V came to 3 bases and at J to 3 bases, leaving 4 bases not matched to a gene. In DNA form, the CDR3 reads TGTGCCAGCAGCTTCAGTAGCGGGATCTACAATGAGCAGTTCTTC. Its translation is CASSFSSGIYNEQFF.

The V and J genes are TRBV7-9 and TRBJ1-2, with D tentatively TRBD1 (5 bases). Trimming shortened V by 5 bases and J by 4 bases, and 11 bases separated the two germline ends. The CDR3 totals 13 residues. Per germline, CDR1 SEHNR and CDR2 FQNEAQ (reference sequence). The CDR3 loop reads CASSPLGPYGYTF. CDR3 DNA sequence: TGTGCCAGCAGCCCATTGGGGCCCTATGGCTACACCTTC.